These 22 T cell receptor beta chains were sequenced from one sample in a study of blood T cell repertoires in COVID-19. The data were produced by immunoSEQ multiplex PCR, yet TCRdb's version contains in-frame clones alone and is incomplete. The profile covers roughly 120,000 clones, with around 80% appearing a single time and approximately 4.2% taken by the ten largest. Source material: peripheral blood. These TCRs come from a human donor in a cohort sampled during active or convalescent COVID-19.

The chain carries TRBV6-5 and TRBJ2-7, with 7 bases aligning to TRBD1. The V gene end was trimmed by 2 bases and the J gene end by 0 bases; junction bases not matched to a gene: 7. This CDR3 region has 16 residues. The V gene's germline CDR1 is MNHEY and CDR2 SVGAGI. CDR3 sequence: CASSYAARGSSYEQYF. CDR3 sequence (DNA): TGTGCCAGCAGTTACGCCGCCAGGGGGAGCTCCTACGAGCAGTACTTC.

The chain employs TRBV28 and TRBJ1-2; a weak D match, TRBD1 (6 bases). The germline V gene encodes CDR1 MDHEN and CDR2 SYDVKM. Trimming took off 1 base at V and 1 base at J, with 16 bases between the two ends. The CDR3 totals 17 residues. This CDR3 is CASSLFGQIYRNYGYTF. CDR3 in DNA: TGTGCCAGCAGTTTATTTGGACAGATCTATCGTAACTATGGCTACACCTTC.

This clone was detected only once. This chain links TRBV6-5 with TRBJ1-1; 9 nucleotides agree with TRBD1. CDR1 and CDR2 (germline): MNHEY, SVGAGI. V lost 6 bases and J lost 10; bases outside the gene matches: 6. CDR3 length: 12 amino acids. CDR3 sequence reads: CASRDRGRRAFF. The CDR3 DNA follows: TGTGCCAGCAGGGACAGGGGAAGGCGAGCTTTCTTT.

This chain joins TRBV19 and TRBJ2-1; TRBD2 is a possible D gene (6 bases). From germline, CDR1 is LNHDA and CDR2 SQIVND (reference sequence). The CDR3 loop spans 16 amino acids. Trimming pared 3 bases from V and 5 bases from J, leaving 17 bases between. The CDR3 DNA follows: TGTGCCAGTAGTATGGGAGGTCGGGACGGAAACAATGAGCAGTTCTTC. Translated, it gives CASSMGGRDGNNEQFF.

This chain joins TRBV6-2 or TRBV6-3 and TRBJ2-2; 7 nucleotides match TRBD1. There are 15 residues in the CDR3. With V trimmed by 2 bases and J by 2 bases, 2 bases remained unmatched. The germline V gene has CDR1 MNHEY and CDR2 SVGEGT. DNA of the CDR3: TGTGCCAGCAGTTACCCAGGGGGAAACACCGGGGAGCTGTTTTTT. Its protein product is CASSYPGGNTGELFF.

The genes are TRBV14 and TRBJ2-2; 9 nucleotides align to TRBD2. The CDR3 runs to 18 residues. Germline CDR1 and CDR2: SGHDN and FVKESK. With V trimmed by 4 bases and J by 5 bases, 14 bases remained unmatched. CDR3 residues: CASSRFAVAGVGTGELFF. The CDR3 DNA is TGTGCCAGCAGCCGATTCGCGGTAGCGGGAGTCGGTACCGGGGAGCTGTTTTTT.

The J gene is TRBJ1-2, the V gene TRBV29-1; D is undetermined. There are 15 residues in the CDR3. Germline V CDR1 and CDR2: SQVTM, ANQGSEA. The V gene lost 0 bases and the J gene lost 3 bases, with 14 bases spanning the gap. CDR3 amino acids: CSVEDHRGPYYGYTF. In DNA, the CDR3 is TGCAGCGTTGAAGATCATCGAGGTCCTTACTATGGCTACACCTTC.

The chain employs TRBV4-2 and TRBJ1-5; a weak D match, TRBD1 (6 bases). V was trimmed by 5 bases and J by 3 bases, leaving 17 bases between them. This CDR3 spans 16 amino acids. In germline, CDR1 is LGHNA, CDR2 YNFKEQ. For the CDR3, the DNA is TGTGCCAGCAGCAAAAACATTGGACAGACCAATCAGCCCCAGCATTTT. Translation gives CASSKNIGQTNQPQHF.

V gene TRBV11-3 combines with J gene TRBJ2-1; TRBD2 agrees at 10 bases. V was pared by 0 bases and J by 7 bases, with 9 bases of the junction left unmatched. Germline V gene lookup returns CDR1 SGHNT and CDR2 YENEEA. The CDR3 is made up of 17 amino acids. CDR3 in DNA: TGTGCCAGCAGCTTAGATCAGCGGACTAGCGGAGCTAATGAGCAGTTCTTC. Translating it yields CASSLDQRTSGANEQFF.

The chain recombines TRBV5-1 with TRBJ1-1; 7 positions match TRBD1. CDR3 length equals 14 residues. Looked up from germline, CDR1 is SGHRS and CDR2 is YFSETQ. With V trimmed by 2 bases and J by 1 base, 2 bases remained unmatched. The CDR3, as DNA: TGCGCCAGCAGCTTTTGGGACAGGAACACTGAAGCTTTCTTT. This sequence encodes CASSFWDRNTEAFF.

Notes on this clone: It may be a read error: a sequence one base away is much more abundant. This rearrangement joins TRBV7-2 to TRBJ2-7; 8 bases line up with TRBD1. Germline V CDR1 and CDR2: SGHTA, FQGNSA. V shed 2 bases, J shed 3 bases, and the junction held 3 bases outside the gene matches. The CDR3 extends over 14 amino acids. CDR3 bases: TGTGCCAGCAGCTTACTGGACAGGGTCTACGAGCAGTACTTC. Translated, it gives CASSLLDRVYEQYF.

This chain links TRBV10-3 with TRBJ1-5, with D possibly TRBD1 on 5 matching bases. This CDR3 region has 15 residues. CDR1 and CDR2 (germline): ENHRY, SYGVKD. V lost 2 bases and J lost 2, with 10 bases in between. CDR3 DNA: TGTGCCATCAGTGAGGGGGGGGACGGCAATCAGCCCCAGCATTTT. Protein sequence: CAISEGGDGNQPQHF.

The chain carries TRBV4-1 and TRBJ2-7; 10 nucleotides match TRBD1. Losses at the gene ends were 4 bases for V and 5 bases for J; bases not matched to a gene: 11. The V gene's germline CDR1 is MGHRA and CDR2 YSYEKL. The CDR3 length is 16 residues. In DNA, the CDR3 is TGCGCCAGCAGCCCTTCCGACAGGGGGCTCGACAACGAGCAGTACTTC. Encoded protein: CASSPSDRGLDNEQYF.

V is TRBV5-1 and J is TRBJ1-1; D perhaps matches TRBD1 (5 bases). Trimming removed 4 bases at V and 0 bases at J, with 13 bases between. CDR1 and CDR2 from the germline V gene are SGHRS and YFSETQ. The CDR3 runs to 15 residues. The CDR3 DNA reads as TGCGCCAGCAGCGCCACAGGAAATATGAACACTGAAGCTTTCTTT. This encodes CASSATGNMNTEAFF.

In this sample, this clone turned up a few times. This chain connects TRBV12-3 or TRBV12-4 to TRBJ1-2; TRBD1 is a possible D gene (6 bases). Trimming left V 7 bases short and J 7 bases short, with 16 bases between. The CDR3 consists of 13 residues. The CDR3 sequence is CASNFRGQFGYTF. DNA for the CDR3: TGTGCCAGCAACTTCAGGGGCCAGTTTGGCTACACCTTC.

The rearrangement joins TRBV2 to TRBJ2-7; 8 bases are shared with TRBD2. The V segment lost 3 bases and the J segment 3 bases; nucleotides outside the gene matches: 4. The germline gives CDR1 SNHLY, CDR2 FYNNEI. This CDR3 has 14 residues. CDR3 nucleotides: TGTGCCAGCAGTGAGCCCACTAGCGGCTACGAGCAGTACTTC. This encodes CASSEPTSGYEQYF.

The rearrangement joins TRBV7-8 to TRBJ1-4, with D perhaps matching TRBD1 (5 bases). Germline V gene data show CDR1 as SGHVS and CDR2 as FQNEAQ. Trimming cost V 1 base and J 8 bases, with 14 bases left between them. CDR3 size: 15 residues. The CDR3 nucleotides are TGTGCCAGCAGCTTAGGTTCAGGGAACTACGAAAAACTGTTTTTT. As protein: CASSLGSGNYEKLFF.

V gene TRBV29-1 combines with J gene TRBJ2-7, with 9 nucleotides matching TRBD2. Trimming at V came to 6 bases and at J to 1 base, leaving 4 bases not matched to a gene. Germline CDR1 is SQVTM and CDR2 is ANQGSEA. CDR3 length equals 13 residues. Here the CDR3 DNA reads TGCAGCGTCAAGACTAGCGGATCCTACGAGCAGTACTTC. Encoded protein: CSVKTSGSYEQYF.

The J gene is TRBJ2-1, the V gene TRBV9; 9 bases line up with TRBD2. Germline lookup yields CDR1 SGDLS and CDR2 YYNGEE. V shed 0 bases, J shed 3 bases, and the junction held 7 bases outside the gene matches. The CDR3 consists of 17 residues. CDR3 sequence reads: CASSVAPGSGSYNEQFF. In DNA, the CDR3 is TGTGCCAGCAGCGTAGCCCCGGGTAGCGGGAGCTACAATGAGCAGTTCTTC.

The rearrangement joins TRBV2 to TRBJ2-1, with TRBD1 matching over 9 bases. This CDR3 region has 13 residues. Germline V gene data show CDR1 as SNHLY and CDR2 as FYNNEI. The trim removed 8 bases at V and 4 bases at J, leaving 3 bases unmatched. As DNA, the CDR3 is TGTGCCAGCCCGGGACAGGGATACAATGAGCAGTTCTTC. It is translated as CASPGQGYNEQFF.

The chain couples TRBV5-6 to TRBJ2-4, with D perhaps matching TRBD2 (6 bases). The CDR3 loop spans 14 amino acids. V shed 2 bases and J shed 9 bases, with 15 bases lying between them. Germline V CDR1 and CDR2: SGHDT, YYEEEE. CDR3: CASSFLAITSIQYF. In nucleotides, the CDR3 is TGTGCCAGCAGCTTTCTAGCGATTACTAGCATTCAGTACTTC.

J is TRBJ1-1 and V is TRBV3-1 (or the pseudogene TRBV3-2); unclear D gene. The CDR3 length is 15 residues. Trimming stripped 4 bases from V and 3 bases from J, with 15 bases between. Per the germline V gene, CDR1 is LGHDT and CDR2 is YNNKEL (reference sequence). CDR3 sequence (DNA): TGTGCCAGCAGCCTGAGACATGCACAGCACACTGAAGCTTTCTTT. Translated: CASSLRHAQHTEAFF.